What follows is one T cell receptor beta chain and its context. CDR1 and CDR2 (germline): SGHTA, FQGNSA. This CDR3 is built from 18 residues. V was clipped by 0 bases and J by 0 bases, with 17 bases between them. Clones were read by immunoSEQ multiplex PCR, and TCRdb kept only the in-frame ones, dropping some. The sample carries about 54,000 clones, more than 85% recorded once. This record belongs to a study of T cell changes during pregnancy in multiple sclerosis. This chain connects TRBV7-2 to TRBJ1-2; D gene ambiguous. The specimen was peripheral blood, collected after pregnancy. This receptor was taken from a female donor in good health, enrolled as a control in a pregnancy study. The CDR3 protein is CASSLAFPGIIANYGYTF. In DNA, the CDR3 is TGTGCCAGCAGCTTAGCGTTCCCGGGGATTATCGCTAACTATGGCTACACCTTC. Based on the CDR3 plus reference TRBV7-2 and TRBJ1-2, the full variable domain is GAGVSQSPSNKVTEKGKDVELRCDPISGHTALYWYRQSLGQGLEFLIYFQGNSAPDKSGLPSDRFSAERTGGSVSTLTIQRTQQEDSAVYLCASSLAFPGIIANYGYTFGSGTRLTVV.